This T cell receptor (beta chain) was sequenced in a study of T-cell memory formation after mild COVID-19. Using its own MiXCR run on the 5' RACE reads, TCRdb lists one record per CDR3 protein. The table records a few hundred thousand distinct CDR3 sequences, about a sixth of them present only once. The V gene's germline CDR1 is MNHEY and CDR2 SVGAGI. V dropped 2 bases and J dropped 6; count of bases not matched to a gene: 6. This CDR3 region has 16 residues. This clonotype was counted many times. The source of this sequence is a man in his late teens or twenties who had mild COVID-19 (a few samples of this study predate the infection). Cell type and time point are not known. The rearrangement uses TRBV6-5 and TRBJ2-5, with 13 bases lining up with TRBD2. The specimen was PBMCs or a T cell subset sorted from them (not recorded which). CDR3 in DNA: TGTGCCAGCAGTTACACGGGACTAGCGGGACCACAGACCCAGTACTTC. Translation gives CASSYTGLAGPQTQYF.